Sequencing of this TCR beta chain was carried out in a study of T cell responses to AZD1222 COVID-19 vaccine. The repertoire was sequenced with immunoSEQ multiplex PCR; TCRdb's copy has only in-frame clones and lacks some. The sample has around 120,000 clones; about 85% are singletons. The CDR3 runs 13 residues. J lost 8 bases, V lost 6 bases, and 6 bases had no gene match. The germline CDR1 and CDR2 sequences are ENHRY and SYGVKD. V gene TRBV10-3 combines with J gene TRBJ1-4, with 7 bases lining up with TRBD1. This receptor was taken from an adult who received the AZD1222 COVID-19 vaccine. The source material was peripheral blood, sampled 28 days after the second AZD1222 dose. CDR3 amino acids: CAISATGNEKLFF. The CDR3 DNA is TGTGCCATCAGCGCGACAGGGAACGAAAAACTGTTTTTT.